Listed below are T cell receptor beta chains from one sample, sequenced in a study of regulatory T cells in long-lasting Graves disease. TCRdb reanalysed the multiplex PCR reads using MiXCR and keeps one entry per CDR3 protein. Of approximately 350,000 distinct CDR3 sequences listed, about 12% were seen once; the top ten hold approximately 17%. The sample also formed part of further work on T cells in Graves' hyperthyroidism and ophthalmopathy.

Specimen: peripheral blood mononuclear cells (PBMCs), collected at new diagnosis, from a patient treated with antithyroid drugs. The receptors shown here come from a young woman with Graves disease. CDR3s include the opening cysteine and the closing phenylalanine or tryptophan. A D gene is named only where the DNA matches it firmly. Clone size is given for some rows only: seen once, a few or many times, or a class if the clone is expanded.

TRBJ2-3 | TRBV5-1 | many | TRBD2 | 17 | CASSLGRSGGHADTQYF | TGCGCCAGCAGCTTGGGTCGCAGCGGGGGGCACGCGGATACGCAGTATTTT
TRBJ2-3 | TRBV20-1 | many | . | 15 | CSATSLADPTDTQYF | TGCAGTGCTACTTCATTAGCGGACCCGACAGATACGCAGTATTTT
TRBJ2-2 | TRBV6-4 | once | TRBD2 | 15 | CASSLGTSGTGELFF | TGTGCCAGCAGTCTTGGGACTAGCGGGACCGGGGAGCTGTTTTTT
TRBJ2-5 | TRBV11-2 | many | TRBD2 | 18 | CASSGQVDSGRAFQTQYF | TGTGCCAGCAGCGGGCAGGTCGATAGCGGGAGGGCCTTTCAGACCCAGTACTTC
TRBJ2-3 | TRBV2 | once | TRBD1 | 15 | CASRATGTGTDTQYF | TGTGCCAGCAGGGCCACCGGGACAGGGACAGATACGCAGTATTTT
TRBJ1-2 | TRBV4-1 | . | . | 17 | CASSQVGAEGGVYGYTF | TGCGCCAGCAGCCAAGTGGGCGCGGAGGGGGGGGTCTATGGCTACACCTTC
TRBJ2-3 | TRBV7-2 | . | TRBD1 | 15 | CASSPDRVLTDTQYF | TGTGCCAGCAGCCCCGACAGGGTTCTAACAGATACGCAGTATTTT
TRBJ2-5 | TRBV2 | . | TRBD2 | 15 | CASSPVTGGPETQYF | TGTGCCAGCAGTCCGGTAACGGGAGGGCCTGAGACCCAGTACTTC
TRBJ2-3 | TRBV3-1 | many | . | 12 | CASSHRDPEQYF | TGTGCCAGCAGTCACAGGGACCCGGAGCAGTATTTT
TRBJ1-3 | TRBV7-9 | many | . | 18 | CASSSLFSKAATGNTIYF | TGTGCCAGCAGCTCGTTATTTAGTAAGGCGGCTACGGGAAACACCATATATTTT
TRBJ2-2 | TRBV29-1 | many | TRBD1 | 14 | CSVAGTGNTGELFF | TGCAGCGTTGCCGGGACAGGGAACACCGGGGAGCTGTTTTTT
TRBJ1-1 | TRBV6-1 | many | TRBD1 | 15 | CASTSSDRENTEAFF | TGTGCCAGCACCTCTTCAGACAGGGAGAACACTGAAGCTTTCTTT
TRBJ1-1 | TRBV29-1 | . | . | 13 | CSVVRVMNTEAFF | TGCAGCGTTGTGAGGGTCATGAACACTGAAGCTTTCTTT
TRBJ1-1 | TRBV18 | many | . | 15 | CASSPMDSQGTEAFF | TGTGCCAGCTCACCAATGGACAGTCAAGGCACTGAAGCTTTCTTT
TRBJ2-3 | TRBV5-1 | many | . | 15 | CASSLAGTSTDTQYF | TGCGCCAGCAGCTTGGCGGGTACTAGCACAGATACGCAGTATTTT
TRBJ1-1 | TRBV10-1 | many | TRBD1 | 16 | CASSESTGQVNTEAFF | TGCGCCAGCAGTGAGTCGACGGGACAGGTGAACACTGAAGCTTTCTTT
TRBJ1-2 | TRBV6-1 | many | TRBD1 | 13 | CASRAGGADGYTF | TGTGCCAGCAGGGCAGGGGGGGCGGATGGCTACACCTTC
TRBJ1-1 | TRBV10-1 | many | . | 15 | CASSESPGAGAEAFF | TGCGCCAGCAGTGAGTCGCCAGGGGCGGGCGCTGAAGCTTTCTTT
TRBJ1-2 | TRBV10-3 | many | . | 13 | CAISESRGWGYTF | TGTGCCATCAGTGAGTCGAGGGGTTGGGGCTACACCTTC
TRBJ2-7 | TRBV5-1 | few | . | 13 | CASSLEGFYEQYF | TGCGCCAGCAGCTTGGAGGGGTTCTACGAGCAGTACTTC
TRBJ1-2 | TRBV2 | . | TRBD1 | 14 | CASSDRGGAKGYTF | TGTGCCAGCAGTGATCGAGGGGGCGCAAAGGGCTACACCTTC
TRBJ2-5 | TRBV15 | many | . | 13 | CATSRDLEETQYF | TGTGCCACCAGCAGAGATCTTGAAGAGACCCAGTACTTC
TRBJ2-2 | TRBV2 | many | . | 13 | CASKPVNRGELFF | TGTGCCAGCAAACCGGTGAATCGCGGGGAGCTGTTTTTT
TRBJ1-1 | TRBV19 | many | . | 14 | CASSIWGRNTEAFF | TGTGCCAGTAGTATATGGGGGCGGAACACTGAAGCTTTCTTT
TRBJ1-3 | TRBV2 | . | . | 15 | CASSSGIRRGNTIYF | TGTGCCAGCAGCTCCGGAATCAGGCGTGGAAACACCATATATTTT
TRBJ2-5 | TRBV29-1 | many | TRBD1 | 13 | CSVLGRGQETQYF | TGCAGCGTTCTGGGCAGGGGGCAGGAGACCCAGTACTTC
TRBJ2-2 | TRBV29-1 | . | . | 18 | CSVEGPPTFSKNTGELFF | TGCAGCGTTGAGGGCCCACCAACGTTTTCAAAGAACACCGGGGAGCTGTTTTTT
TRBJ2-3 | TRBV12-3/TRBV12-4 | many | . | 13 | CASSLRGADTQYF | TGTGCCAGCAGTTTAAGGGGGGCAGATACGCAGTATTTT
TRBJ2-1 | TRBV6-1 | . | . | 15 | CASSGRVLRPNEQFF | TGTGCCAGCAGTGGCCGGGTCTTAAGACCCAATGAGCAGTTCTTC
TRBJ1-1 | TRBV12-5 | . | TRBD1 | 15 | CASGLGQGSNTEAFF | TGTGCTAGTGGTTTGGGACAGGGATCGAACACTGAAGCTTTCTTT
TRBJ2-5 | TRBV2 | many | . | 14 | CASSERVYQETQYF | TGTGCCAGCAGTGAGCGCGTGTACCAAGAGACCCAGTACTTC
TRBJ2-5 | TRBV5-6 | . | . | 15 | CASSRIIGGWETQYF | TGTGCCAGCAGTCGGATCATCGGGGGTTGGGAGACCCAGTACTTC
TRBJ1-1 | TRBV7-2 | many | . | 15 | CASSSPGRWNTEAFF | TGTGCCAGCAGCTCTCCTGGGAGGTGGAACACTGAAGCTTTCTTT
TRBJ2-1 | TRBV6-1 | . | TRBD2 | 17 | CASSKPGTSGRAGEQFF | TGTGCCAGCAGCAAACCGGGGACTAGCGGGAGGGCCGGTGAGCAGTTCTTC
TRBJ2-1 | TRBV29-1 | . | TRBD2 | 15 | CSVGFRLAGDDEQFF | TGCAGCGTTGGGTTCCGCCTAGCGGGAGACGATGAGCAGTTCTTC
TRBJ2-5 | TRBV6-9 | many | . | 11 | CASRSVETQYF | TGTGCCAGCCGTTCCGTAGAGACCCAGTACTTC
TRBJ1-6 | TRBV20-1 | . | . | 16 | CSARDEPLAYNSPLHF | TGCAGTGCTAGAGATGAGCCTCTGGCTTATAATTCACCCCTCCACTTT
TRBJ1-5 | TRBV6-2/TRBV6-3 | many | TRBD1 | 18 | CASSWDSLTATSNQPQHF | TGTGCCAGCAGCTGGGACAGCCTTACGGCGACTAGCAATCAGCCCCAGCATTTT
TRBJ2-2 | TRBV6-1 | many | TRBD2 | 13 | CASTRREAGELFF | TGTGCCAGCACTCGACGGGAGGCCGGGGAGCTGTTTTTT